Shown below are 19 T cell receptor beta chains from a single sample sequenced in a study of blood T cell repertoires in COVID-19. TCRdb's copy holds only in-frame clones and misses some; the assay was immunoSEQ multiplex PCR. The repertoire holds fewer than 350,000 clones, with about 91% as singletons. The sample taken for sequencing was peripheral blood. These receptors were obtained from a woman aged 30 to 39 with COVID-19, enrolled during active disease.

The V and J genes are TRBV6-5 and TRBJ1-2; 8 bases match TRBD1. Germline V gene data show CDR1 as MNHEY and CDR2 as SVGAGI. CDR3 size: 14 residues. The J segment lost 5 bases and the V segment lost 5 bases, leaving 7 bases of the junction unmatched. CDR3 amino acids: CASSPTGARYGYTF. CDR3 coding DNA: TGTGCCAGCAGTCCGACAGGGGCGCGTTATGGCTACACCTTC.

The rearrangement links TRBV19 to TRBJ2-7, with TRBD1 matching 7 bases. Germline CDR1 and CDR2: LNHDA and SQIVND (reference sequence). This CDR3 is 14 amino acids long. The ends lost 6 bases at V and 2 bases at J; junction bases unmatched: 7. The chain's CDR3 is CASSPTGVAYEQYF. DNA of the CDR3: TGTGCCAGTAGCCCCACAGGGGTAGCCTACGAGCAGTACTTC.

V usage is TRBV5-6 and J usage is TRBJ1-3; tentatively, D is TRBD1 (6 bases). The CDR3 runs to 17 residues. CDR1 SGHDT and CDR2 YYEEEE come from the germline V gene. Between the trimmed V and J ends, which lost 4 bases and 0 bases, there was a span of 17 bases. The DNA of the CDR3 is TGTGCCAGCAGCCAAAAGTTCGACAGGACCTCTGGAAACACCATATATTTT. This codes for CASSQKFDRTSGNTIYF.

V and J are TRBV12-3 or TRBV12-4 and TRBJ1-5; D not resolved. Trimming took 4 bases from V and 3 from J, leaving 7 bases between them. There are 13 residues in the CDR3. The CDR3 DNA reads TGTGCCAGCAGTTATTCAGTCAATCAGCCCCAGCATTTT. Protein: CASSYSVNQPQHF.

The chain joins TRBV28 to TRBJ1-5; D ambiguous. Looked up from germline, CDR1 is MDHEN and CDR2 is SYDVKM. The CDR3 is 16 residues long. With 4 bases removed from V and 5 bases from J, the gap between germline ends came to 18 bases. CDR3 sequence (DNA): TGTGCCAGCAGTTCCCTCTCCGTATCAAACTATCAGCCCCAGCATTTT. Amino acids: CASSSLSVSNYQPQHF.

The gene calls are TRBV7-2 and TRBJ1-6; 9 nucleotides align to TRBD1. The germline V gene has CDR1 SGHTA and CDR2 FQGNSA. The CDR3 spans 16 residues. V lost 5 bases, J lost 8 bases, and 10 bases stayed unmatched. The CDR3 nucleotides are TGTGCCAGCAGCCGCGTAGGGACAGGGAGTGATTCACCCCTCCACTTT. This translates into CASSRVGTGSDSPLHF.

In its sample, this clone was seen once. The V and J genes are TRBV28 and TRBJ1-4, with TRBD1 identical over 9 bases. The CDR3 runs 14 residues. The germline V gene encodes CDR1 MDHEN and CDR2 SYDVKM. V shed 6 bases, J shed 16 bases, and the junction held 15 bases outside the gene matches. In nucleotides, the CDR3 is TGTGCCAGCAGCCAAAATCTGGGACAGGGACGTGCGTTTTTT. It yields the protein CASSQNLGQGRAFF.

The CDR3 bases are TGTGCCAGCAGTCCCCGAGGGGACTGGCGCGGCTACACCTTC. It yields the protein CASSPRGDWRGYTF. The genes are TRBV6-2 or TRBV6-3 and TRBJ1-2; possible D gene TRBD1, 5 bases. In germline, CDR1 is MNHEY, CDR2 SVGEGT. V lost 5 bases and J 8 bases, leaving 18 bases between the germline ends. The CDR3 contains 14 residues.

The rearrangement uses TRBV19 and TRBJ1-4; 7 bases align to TRBD1. The length of the CDR3 is 16 residues. The junction had 13 bases not matched to a gene; V was cut back by 2 bases and J by 10 bases. Germline V gives CDR1 LNHDA, CDR2 SQIVND (reference sequence). The CDR3 region is CASSIKSGQVTVKLFF. The CDR3 bases are TGTGCCAGTAGTATAAAGTCAGGACAGGTGACGGTAAAACTGTTTTTT.

The chain uses TRBV19 and TRBJ2-2; a possible D gene is TRBD2 (5 bases). Germline V gene lookup returns CDR1 LNHDA and CDR2 SQIVND (reference sequence). This CDR3 is 15 amino acids long. Trimming left V 2 bases short and J 8 bases short, with 15 bases between. CDR3 sequence: CASSISDGRAGELFF. In nucleotides, the CDR3 is TGTGCCAGTAGTATATCAGACGGGCGGGCGGGGGAGCTGTTTTTT. The complete variable domain, with remaining parts taken from reference TRBV19 and TRBJ2-2, reads DGGITQSPKYLFRKEGQNVTLSCEQNLNHDAMYWYRQDPGQGLRLIYYSQIVNDFQKGDIAEGYSVSREKKESFPLTVTSAQKNPTAFYLCASSISDGRAGELFFGEGSRLTVL.

V gene TRBV28 combines with J gene TRBJ1-1, with D perhaps matching TRBD1 (5 bases). Per the germline V gene, CDR1 is MDHEN and CDR2 is SYDVKM. V lost 7 bases and J 2 bases, leaving 14 bases between the germline ends. The CDR3 totals 14 residues. In DNA form, the CDR3 reads TGTGCCAGCACTGGGGGACTGGGTAACACTGAAGCTTTCTTT. Protein sequence: CASTGGLGNTEAFF. Full variable domain (outside the CDR3, taken from reference TRBV28 and TRBJ1-1): DVKVTQSSRYLVKRTGEKVFLECVQDMDHENMFWYRQDPGLGLRLIYFSYDVKMKEKGDIPEGYSVSREKKERFSLILESASTNQTSMYLCASTGGLGNTEAFFGQGTRLTVV.

The J gene is TRBJ2-3, the V gene TRBV4-3; 12 nucleotides match TRBD2. The V gene end was trimmed by 6 bases and the J gene end by 2 bases; junction bases not matched to a gene: 3. The CDR3 covers 15 residues. Germline-derived CDR1 and CDR2 are LGHNA and YSLEER. The CDR3 coding sequence is TGCGCCAGCAGTGCTAGCGGGGGGGCCACAGATACGCAGTATTTT. Protein sequence: CASSASGGATDTQYF.

This chain connects TRBV5-1 to TRBJ2-3, with 10 bases identical to TRBD2. Germline V gene lookup returns CDR1 SGHRS and CDR2 YFSETQ. CDR3 length: 17 residues. Trimming took 2 bases from V and 1 from J; bases not matched to a gene: 7. CDR3: CASSFKRGGRGTDTQYF. As DNA, the CDR3 is TGCGCCAGCAGCTTTAAGCGGGGGGGCCGCGGCACAGATACGCAGTATTTT.

The gene calls are TRBV19 and TRBJ2-7; D gene ambiguous. CDR3 size: 10 residues. CDR1 is LNHDA and CDR2 is SQIVND in the germline V gene (reference sequence). The germline V and J ends were trimmed by 10 bases and 4 bases, with 8 bases remaining between them. Here the CDR3 reads CAKKQYEQYV. CDR3 coding DNA: TGTGCCAAAAAACAGTACGAGCAGTACGTC.

This chain links TRBV6-2 or TRBV6-3 with TRBJ1-2, with TRBD1 matching 9 bases. The CDR3 has 14 residues. Germline V lookup: CDR1 MNHEY, CDR2 SVGEGT. Trimming at V came to 4 bases and at J to 6 bases, leaving 6 bases not matched to a gene. The CDR3 loop reads CASSSRDRVHGYTF. The CDR3 bases are TGTGCCAGCAGTTCCCGGGACAGGGTGCATGGCTACACCTTC.

The chain joins TRBV7-6 to TRBJ2-5, with 7 nucleotides matching TRBD2. The CDR3 runs 14 residues. After removal of 1 base from V and 5 bases from J, the junction contained 4 bases not matched to a gene. Germline-derived CDR1 and CDR2 are SGHVS and FNYEAQ. CDR3 in amino acids: CASSLGAGDETQYF. The CDR3 DNA reads TGTGCCAGCAGCTTAGGGGCGGGGGATGAGACCCAGTACTTC.

This clone has only a few counts. V gene TRBV2 combines with J gene TRBJ1-1, with TRBD1 identical over 7 bases. Germline V gene data show CDR1 as SNHLY and CDR2 as FYNNEI. The CDR3 covers 14 residues. With 1 base clipped from V and 6 bases from J, the junction kept 5 bases outside the gene matches. The CDR3 spells CASSEGDRSAEAFF. In nucleotides, the CDR3 is TGTGCCAGCAGTGAAGGGGACAGAAGCGCTGAAGCTTTCTTT. The variable domain in full, with the rest retrieved from reference TRBV2 and TRBJ1-1, is EPEVTQTPSHQVTQMGQEVILRCVPISNHLYFYWYRQILGQKVEFLVSFYNNEISEKSEIFDDQFSVERPDGSNFTLKIRSTKLEDSAMYFCASSEGDRSAEAFFGQGTRLTVV.

The chain links TRBV6-2 or TRBV6-3 to TRBJ2-7, with 11 bases fitting TRBD2. Germline V gene lookup returns CDR1 MNHEY and CDR2 SVGEGT. The CDR3 has 15 residues. J gave up 4 bases and V 6 bases, and 8 bases lay outside the gene matches. CDR3 residues: CASSSLAGGRYEQYF. The CDR3 DNA reads as TGTGCCAGCAGCTCTCTAGCGGGGGGTCGATACGAGCAGTACTTC.

J is TRBJ1-4 and V is TRBV18, with D perhaps matching TRBD1 (6 bases). This CDR3 is 15 amino acids long. The V and J ends lost 5 bases and 6 bases respectively, with 16 bases between them. From germline, CDR1 is KGHSH and CDR2 LQKENI. The CDR3 DNA reads as TGTGCCAGCTCAGCCCAAACAGGGAGATATGAAAAACTGTTTTTT. It translates to CASSAQTGRYEKLFF.